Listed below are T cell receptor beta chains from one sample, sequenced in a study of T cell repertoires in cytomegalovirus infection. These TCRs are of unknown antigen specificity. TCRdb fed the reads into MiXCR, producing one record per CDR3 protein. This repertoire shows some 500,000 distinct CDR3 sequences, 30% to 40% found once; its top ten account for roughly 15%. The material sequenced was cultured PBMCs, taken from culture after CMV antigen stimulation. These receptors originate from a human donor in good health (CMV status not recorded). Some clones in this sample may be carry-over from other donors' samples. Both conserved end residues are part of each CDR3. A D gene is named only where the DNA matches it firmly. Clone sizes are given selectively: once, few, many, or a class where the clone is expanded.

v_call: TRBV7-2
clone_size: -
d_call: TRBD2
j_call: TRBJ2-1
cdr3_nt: TGTGCCAGCAGCTCGGTTGAGCGGGGAGCGAGTAATGAGCAGTTCTTC
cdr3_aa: CASSSVERGASNEQFF

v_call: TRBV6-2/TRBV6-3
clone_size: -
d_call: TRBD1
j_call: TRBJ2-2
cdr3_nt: TGTGCCAGCAGTTATACCCCTGACGGCCGGGACAGGGTCACCGGGGAGCTGTTTTTT
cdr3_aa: CASSYTPDGRDRVTGELFF

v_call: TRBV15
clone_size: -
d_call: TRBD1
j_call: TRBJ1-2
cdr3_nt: TGTGCCACCAGCAGAGATGGGACAGGGGGCATTAATGGCTACACCTTC
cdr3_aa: CATSRDGTGGINGYTF

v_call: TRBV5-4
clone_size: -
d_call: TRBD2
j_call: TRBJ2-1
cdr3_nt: TGTGCCAGCAGCTTGGGGGGCGGGAGGGCCAATGAGCAGTTCTTC
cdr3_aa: CASSLGGGRANEQFF

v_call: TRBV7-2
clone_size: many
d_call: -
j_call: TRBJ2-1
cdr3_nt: TGTGCCAGCAGCGTCAACAGGAATCCCTACAATGAGCAGTTCTTC
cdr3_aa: CASSVNRNPYNEQFF

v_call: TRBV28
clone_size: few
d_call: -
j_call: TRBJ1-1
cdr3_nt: TGTGCCAGCAGGTCCAACCTAGGGGACACTGAAGCTTTCTTT
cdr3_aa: CASRSNLGDTEAFF

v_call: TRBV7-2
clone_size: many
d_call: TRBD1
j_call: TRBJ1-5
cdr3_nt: TGTGCCAGCAGCCGGACGACAGGGGCCCAGCCCCAGCATTTT
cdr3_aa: CASSRTTGAQPQHF

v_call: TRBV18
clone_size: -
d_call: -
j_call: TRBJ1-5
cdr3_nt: TGTGCCAGCTCAATATCAGGGTTTAATCAGCCCCAGCATTTT
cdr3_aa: CASSISGFNQPQHF

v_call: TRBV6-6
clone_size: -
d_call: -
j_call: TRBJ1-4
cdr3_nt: TGTGCCAGCAGTTACTCCCGCGGGATCTATAATGAAAAACTGTTTTTT
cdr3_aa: CASSYSRGIYNEKLFF

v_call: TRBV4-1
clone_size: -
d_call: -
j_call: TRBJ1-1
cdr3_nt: TGCGCCAGCAGCCAAGGAACTGAAATGAACACTGAAGCTTTCTTT
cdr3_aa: CASSQGTEMNTEAFF

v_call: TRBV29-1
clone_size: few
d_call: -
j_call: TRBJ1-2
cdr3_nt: TGCAGCGTTGGAAATGATGGCTACACCTTC
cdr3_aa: CSVGNDGYTF

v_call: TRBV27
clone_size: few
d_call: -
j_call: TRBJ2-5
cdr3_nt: TGTGCCAGCAGTTCGACCAGGATTCGGCTGGGGGAGACCCAGTACTTC
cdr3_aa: CASSSTRIRLGETQYF

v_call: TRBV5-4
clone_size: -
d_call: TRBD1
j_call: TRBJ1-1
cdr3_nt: TGTGCCAGCAGCATGGAACAGGGGGCGAGGACTGAAGCTTTCTTT
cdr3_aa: CASSMEQGARTEAFF

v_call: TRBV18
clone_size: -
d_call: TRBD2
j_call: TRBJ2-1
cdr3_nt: TGTGCCAGCTCACCAGGCCTAGCGGGGGCTACCTCCTACAATGAGCAGTTCTTC
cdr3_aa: CASSPGLAGATSYNEQFF

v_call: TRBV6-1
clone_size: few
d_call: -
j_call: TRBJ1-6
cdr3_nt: TGTGCCAGCAGTGTCCGGGGGACCTATAATTCACCCCTCCACTTT
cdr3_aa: CASSVRGTYNSPLHF

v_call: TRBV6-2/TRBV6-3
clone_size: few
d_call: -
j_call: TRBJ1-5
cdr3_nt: TGTGCCAGCAGCGATAATAGCAATCAGCCCCAGCATTTT
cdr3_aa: CASSDNSNQPQHF

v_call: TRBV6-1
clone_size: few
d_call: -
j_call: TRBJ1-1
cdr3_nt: TGTGCCAGCAGTACACAGATGAACACTGAAGCTTTCTTT
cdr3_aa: CASSTQMNTEAFF

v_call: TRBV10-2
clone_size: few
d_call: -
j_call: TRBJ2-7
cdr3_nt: TGCGCCAGCAGTTGGTCACCCTCCTACGAGCAGTACTTC
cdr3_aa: CASSWSPSYEQYF

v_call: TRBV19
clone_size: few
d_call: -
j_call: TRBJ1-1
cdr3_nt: TGTGCCAGTAGTATTCGTGAGGGGCTTATGAACACTGAAGCTTTCTTT
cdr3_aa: CASSIREGLMNTEAFF

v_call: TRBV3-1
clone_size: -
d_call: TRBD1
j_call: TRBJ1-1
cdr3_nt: TGTGCCAGCAGGGCAGGGGGCGTGAACACTGAAGCTTTCTTT
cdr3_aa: CASRAGGVNTEAFF

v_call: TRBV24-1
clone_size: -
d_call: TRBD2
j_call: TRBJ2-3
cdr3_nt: TGTGCCACCAGTGATTGGCTAGCGGGAGTGGGGGATACGCAGTATTTT
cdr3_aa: CATSDWLAGVGDTQYF

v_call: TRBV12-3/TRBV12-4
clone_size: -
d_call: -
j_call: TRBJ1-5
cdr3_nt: TGTGCCAGCAGTTTATTTCCTAGCAATCAGCCCCAGCATTTT
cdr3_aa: CASSLFPSNQPQHF

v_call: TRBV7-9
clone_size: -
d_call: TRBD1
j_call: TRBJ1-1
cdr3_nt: TGTGCCAGCAGCTTATTGGGACAGGCCGGGGGCGAAGCTTTCTTT
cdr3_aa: CASSLLGQAGGEAFF

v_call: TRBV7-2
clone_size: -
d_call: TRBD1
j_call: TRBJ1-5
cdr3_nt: TGTGCCAGCAGTTGGGACAGGGGGTTTACTCAGCCCCAGCATTTT
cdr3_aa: CASSWDRGFTQPQHF

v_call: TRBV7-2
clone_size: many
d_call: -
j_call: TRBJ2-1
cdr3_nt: TGTGCCAGCAGCTTAGCGTGGGAGAATGAGCAGTTCTTC
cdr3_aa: CASSLAWENEQFF

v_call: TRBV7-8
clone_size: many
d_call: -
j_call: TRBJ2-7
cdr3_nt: TGTGCCAGCAGCTTAGGTTTTTCGTACGAGCAGTACTTC
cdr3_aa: CASSLGFSYEQYF

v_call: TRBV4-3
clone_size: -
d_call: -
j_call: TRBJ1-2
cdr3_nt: TGCGCCAGCAGCCAAGGGACAGAAAATAACTATGGCTACACCTTC
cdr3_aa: CASSQGTENNYGYTF

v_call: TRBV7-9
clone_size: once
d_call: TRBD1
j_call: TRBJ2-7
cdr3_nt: TGTGCCAGCAGCTTCGGGCAGGGGGTTCGCGAGCAGTACTTC
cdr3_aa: CASSFGQGVREQYF

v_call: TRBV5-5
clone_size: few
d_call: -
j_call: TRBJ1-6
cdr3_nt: TGTGCCAGCAGCCCGGGACCAACCTTTGGGAATTCACCCCTCCACTTT
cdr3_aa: CASSPGPTFGNSPLHF

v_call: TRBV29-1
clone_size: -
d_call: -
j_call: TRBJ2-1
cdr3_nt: TGCAGCGTTGGAGGGTTTCCCAATGAGCAGTTCTTC
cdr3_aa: CSVGGFPNEQFF

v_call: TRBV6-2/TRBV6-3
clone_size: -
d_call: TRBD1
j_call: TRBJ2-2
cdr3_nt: TGTGCCAGCAGTTACCCAAGGGGGCCGAACACCGGGGAGCTGTTTTTT
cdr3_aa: CASSYPRGPNTGELFF

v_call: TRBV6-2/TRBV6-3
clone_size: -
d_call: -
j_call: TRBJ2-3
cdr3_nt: TGTGCCAGCAGTTACTCAGGGGGGAAATTCGCGAGAAAAAACACAGATACGCAGTATTTT
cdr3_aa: CASSYSGGKFARKNTDTQYF

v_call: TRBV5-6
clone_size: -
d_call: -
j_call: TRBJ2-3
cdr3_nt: TGTGCCAGCAGCTTCGGCCGACTAGAAAGAGATACGCAGTATTTT
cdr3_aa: CASSFGRLERDTQYF

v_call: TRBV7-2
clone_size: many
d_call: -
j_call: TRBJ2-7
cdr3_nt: TGTGCCAGCAGCTTTACAGGGCGGGACGAGCAGTACTTC
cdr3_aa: CASSFTGRDEQYF

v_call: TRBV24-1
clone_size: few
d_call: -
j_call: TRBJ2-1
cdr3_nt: TGTGCCACCAGTGATAGACCCAATGAGCAGTTCTTC
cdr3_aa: CATSDRPNEQFF

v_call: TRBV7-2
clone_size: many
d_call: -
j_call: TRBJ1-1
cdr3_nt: TGTGCCAGCAGCTTAGACCGGGGCACTGAAGCTTTCTTT
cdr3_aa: CASSLDRGTEAFF

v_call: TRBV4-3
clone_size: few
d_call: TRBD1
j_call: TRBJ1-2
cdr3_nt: TGCGCCAGCAGCCAGTCGACAGGGTACTTCGGCTACACCTTC
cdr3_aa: CASSQSTGYFGYTF

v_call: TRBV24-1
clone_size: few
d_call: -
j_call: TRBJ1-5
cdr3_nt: TGTGCCACCAGTGGTACAACGATCGGGCAGCCCCAGCATTTT
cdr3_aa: CATSGTTIGQPQHF

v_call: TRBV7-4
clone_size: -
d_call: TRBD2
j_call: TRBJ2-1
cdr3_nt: TGTGCCAGCAGCTTAGGTAGCGGGGGGGCCAACGAGCAGTTCTTC
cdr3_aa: CASSLGSGGANEQFF

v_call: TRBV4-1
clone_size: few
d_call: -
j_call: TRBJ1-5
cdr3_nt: TGCGCCAGCAGCCAAGTCCCCGGGGATAGCAATCAGCCCCAGCATTTT
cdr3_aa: CASSQVPGDSNQPQHF

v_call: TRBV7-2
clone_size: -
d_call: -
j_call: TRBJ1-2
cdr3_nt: TGTGCCAGCAGCTTAAATGGGGCTGGAGGCTACACCTTC
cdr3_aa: CASSLNGAGGYTF

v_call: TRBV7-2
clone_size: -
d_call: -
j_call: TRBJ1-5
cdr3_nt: TGTGCCAACAGCCCACGGGGTTATAGCAATCAGCCCCAGCATTTT
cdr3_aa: CANSPRGYSNQPQHF

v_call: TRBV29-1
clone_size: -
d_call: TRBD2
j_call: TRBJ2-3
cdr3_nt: TGCAGCGTTGTAGGGCTAGCGGGAGTGACAGATACGCAGTATTTT
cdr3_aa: CSVVGLAGVTDTQYF

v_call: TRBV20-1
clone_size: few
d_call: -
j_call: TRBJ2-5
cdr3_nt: TGCAGTGCTCCGCGCATTGGTCAAGAGACCCAGTACTTC
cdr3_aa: CSAPRIGQETQYF

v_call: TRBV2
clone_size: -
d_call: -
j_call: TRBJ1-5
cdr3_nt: TGTGCCAGCAGTGAACGGCGTAGGGTGAGCGATCAGCCCCAGCATTTT
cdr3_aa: CASSERRRVSDQPQHF

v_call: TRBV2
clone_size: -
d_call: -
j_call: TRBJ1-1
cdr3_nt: TGTGCCAGCAGTGAACAGGGATCCGAACTTGAAGCTTTCTTT
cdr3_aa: CASSEQGSELEAFF

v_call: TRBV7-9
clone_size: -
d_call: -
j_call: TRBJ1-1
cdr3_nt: TGTGCCAGCAGCTTAGCACGACAGGTAGAAGCTTTCTTT
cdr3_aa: CASSLARQVEAFF

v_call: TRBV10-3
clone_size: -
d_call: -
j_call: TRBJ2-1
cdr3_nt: TGTGCCATCAGTGCGGCAGCTTCGTACAATGAGCAGTTCTTC
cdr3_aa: CAISAAASYNEQFF